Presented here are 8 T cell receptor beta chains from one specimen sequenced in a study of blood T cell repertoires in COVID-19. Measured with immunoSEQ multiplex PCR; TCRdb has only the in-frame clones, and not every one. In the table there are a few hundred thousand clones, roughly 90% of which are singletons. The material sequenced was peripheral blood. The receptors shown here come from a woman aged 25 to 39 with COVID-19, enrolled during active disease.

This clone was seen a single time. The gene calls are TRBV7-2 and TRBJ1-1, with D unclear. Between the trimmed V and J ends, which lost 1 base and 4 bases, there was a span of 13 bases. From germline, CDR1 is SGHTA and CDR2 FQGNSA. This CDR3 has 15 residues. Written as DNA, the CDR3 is TGTGCCAGCAGCTTAGAAGGAGCAGACCCCACTGAAGCTTTCTTT. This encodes CASSLEGADPTEAFF.

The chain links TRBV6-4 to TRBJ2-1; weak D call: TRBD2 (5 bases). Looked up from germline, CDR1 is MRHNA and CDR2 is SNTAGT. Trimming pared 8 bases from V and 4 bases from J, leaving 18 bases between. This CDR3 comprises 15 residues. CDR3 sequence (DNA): TGTGCCAGCCTTCTCGTAATTTTAGCGTACAATGAGCAGTTCTTC. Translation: CASLLVILAYNEQFF.

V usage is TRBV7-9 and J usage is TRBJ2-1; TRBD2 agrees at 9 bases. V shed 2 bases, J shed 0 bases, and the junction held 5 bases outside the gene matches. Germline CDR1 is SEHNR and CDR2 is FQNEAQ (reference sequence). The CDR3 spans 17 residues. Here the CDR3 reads CASSLLSSGASYNEQFF. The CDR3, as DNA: TGTGCCAGCAGCTTATTGTCTAGCGGGGCCTCCTACAATGAGCAGTTCTTC.

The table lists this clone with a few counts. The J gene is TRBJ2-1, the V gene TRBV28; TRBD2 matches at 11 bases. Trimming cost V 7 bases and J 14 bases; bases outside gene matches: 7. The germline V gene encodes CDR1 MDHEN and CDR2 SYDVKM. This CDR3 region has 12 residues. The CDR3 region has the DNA TGTGCCAGCATAGCTAGCGGGGGGTCGAAGTTCTTC. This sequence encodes CASIASGGSKFF.

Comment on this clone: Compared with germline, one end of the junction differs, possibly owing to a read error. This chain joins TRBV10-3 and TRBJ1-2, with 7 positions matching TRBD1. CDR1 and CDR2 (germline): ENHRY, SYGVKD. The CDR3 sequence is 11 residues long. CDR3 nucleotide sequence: TGTGCCATCAGTGGAAGGACAGGTTTCTCCTTC. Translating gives CAISGRTGFSF.

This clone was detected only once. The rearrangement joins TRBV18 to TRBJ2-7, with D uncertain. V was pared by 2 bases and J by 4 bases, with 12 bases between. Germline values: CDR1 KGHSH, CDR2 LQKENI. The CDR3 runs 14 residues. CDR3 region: CASSPSSRTYEQYV. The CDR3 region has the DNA TGTGCCAGCTCACCAAGTAGCCGCACTTACGAGCAGTACGTC.

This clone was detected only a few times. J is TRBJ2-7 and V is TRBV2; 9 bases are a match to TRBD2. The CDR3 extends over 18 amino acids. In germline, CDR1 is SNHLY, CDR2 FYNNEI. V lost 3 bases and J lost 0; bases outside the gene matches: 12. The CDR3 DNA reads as TGTGCCAGCAGTGATTCCCCTAGCGGGATCCATATCTCCTACGAGCAGTACGTC. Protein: CASSDSPSGIHISYEQYV.

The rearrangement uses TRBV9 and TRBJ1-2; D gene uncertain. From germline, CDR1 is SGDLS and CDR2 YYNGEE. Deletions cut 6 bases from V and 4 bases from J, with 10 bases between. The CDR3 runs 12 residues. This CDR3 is CASKEGAYGYTF. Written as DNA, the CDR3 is TGTGCCAGCAAAGAGGGAGCCTATGGCTACACCTTC.